Listed below are T cell receptor beta chains from one sample, sequenced in a study of type 1 regulatory T cells. The antigens of these receptors remain unknown. Via MiXCR, TCRdb re-called the reads, giving one row per CDR3 protein. The sample has about 42,000 distinct CDR3 sequences, 12% seen once. Input material: cultured non-Tr1 T cells, either the whole culture or a sorted T cell fraction (not recorded which). These receptors all come from a human donor in good health. The CDR3 runs from the conserved cysteine through the conserved F or W. Each record gives: clone size, V gene, D gene, J gene, CDR3 DNA, CDR3 protein. A D gene is named only where the DNA matches it firmly. The listing skips clone size in some rows; elsewhere it reads once, few, many or a size class.

clone size: few; V gene: TRBV5-6; D gene: .; J gene: TRBJ2-7; CDR3 DNA: TGTGCCAGCAGCTGGAGCTCCTACGAGCAGTACTTC; CDR3 protein: CASSWSSYEQYF
clone size: many; V gene: TRBV19; D gene: .; J gene: TRBJ1-6; CDR3 DNA: TGTGCCAGTAAGACGTCAGGGGACAATTCACCCCTCCACTTT; CDR3 protein: CASKTSGDNSPLHF
clone size: many; V gene: TRBV29-1; D gene: TRBD1; J gene: TRBJ1-1; CDR3 DNA: TGCAGCGCTTTAGACAGGGCGGTCACTGAAGCTTTCTTT; CDR3 protein: CSALDRAVTEAFF
clone size: few; V gene: TRBV20-1; D gene: TRBD2; J gene: TRBJ2-3; CDR3 DNA: TGCAGTGCTAGTAAAGCGGGAATAGGAGATACGCAGTATTTT; CDR3 protein: CSASKAGIGDTQYF
clone size: many; V gene: TRBV6-5; D gene: .; J gene: TRBJ1-6; CDR3 DNA: TGTGCCAGCAGGGGGGGGTTGAGCTCCTATAATTCACCCCTCCACTTT; CDR3 protein: CASRGGLSSYNSPLHF
clone size: few; V gene: TRBV20-1; D gene: TRBD2; J gene: TRBJ2-1; CDR3 DNA: TGCAGTGCTAGAGATTATAACGGGAGGGCCAGTGAGCAGTTCTTC; CDR3 protein: CSARDYNGRASEQFF
clone size: .; V gene: TRBV27; D gene: TRBD2; J gene: TRBJ2-1; CDR3 DNA: TGTGCCAGCAGTCCATCGGGACTAGCGGGAGGGCCAATGAAGTACAATGAGCAGTTCTTC; CDR3 protein: CASSPSGLAGGPMKYNEQFF
clone size: many; V gene: TRBV5-6; D gene: .; J gene: TRBJ2-3; CDR3 DNA: TGTGCCAGCAGCTTTGGACGGCGCACAGATACGCAGTATTTT; CDR3 protein: CASSFGRRTDTQYF
clone size: many; V gene: TRBV20-1; D gene: TRBD2; J gene: TRBJ2-7; CDR3 DNA: TGCAGTGCTAGAGGGTGGCTAGCGGCTTGGGGTGTGTACGAGCAGTACTTC; CDR3 protein: CSARGWLAAWGVYEQYF
clone size: .; V gene: TRBV24-1; D gene: .; J gene: TRBJ2-5; CDR3 DNA: TGTGCCACCAGTCGTGAAGGGGAAGAGACCCAGTACTTC; CDR3 protein: CATSREGEETQYF
clone size: .; V gene: TRBV7-6; D gene: .; J gene: TRBJ2-2; CDR3 DNA: TGTGCCAGCAGCCATGCTGGGGGGTACACCGGGGAGCTGTTTTTT; CDR3 protein: CASSHAGGYTGELFF
clone size: .; V gene: TRBV5-1; D gene: TRBD2; J gene: TRBJ2-7; CDR3 DNA: TGCGCCAGCAGCTTGGCCGGGACTAGCTCCTACGAGCAGTACTTC; CDR3 protein: CASSLAGTSSYEQYF
clone size: .; V gene: TRBV28; D gene: .; J gene: TRBJ2-3; CDR3 DNA: TGTGCCAGCAGCCCCCAAGCTTTGGGGTATGGCACAGATACGCAGTATTTT; CDR3 protein: CASSPQALGYGTDTQYF
clone size: .; V gene: TRBV3-1; D gene: .; J gene: TRBJ2-1; CDR3 DNA: TGTGCCAGCAGCCAAGATTACGTTGAGCAGTTCTTC; CDR3 protein: CASSQDYVEQFF
clone size: many; V gene: TRBV20-1; D gene: TRBD1; J gene: TRBJ1-2; CDR3 DNA: TGCAGTGCTAGTCTTAACAGGGGCGATGGCTACACCTTC; CDR3 protein: CSASLNRGDGYTF
clone size: few; V gene: TRBV12-3/TRBV12-4; D gene: .; J gene: TRBJ2-7; CDR3 DNA: TGTGCCAGCAGTTTAGCGCGCCATTACGAGCAGTACTTC; CDR3 protein: CASSLARHYEQYF
clone size: many; V gene: TRBV12-3/TRBV12-4; D gene: .; J gene: TRBJ1-5; CDR3 DNA: TGTGCCAGCAGTTCGACAGATAGCAATCAGCCCCAGCATTTT; CDR3 protein: CASSSTDSNQPQHF
clone size: many; V gene: TRBV12-3/TRBV12-4; D gene: .; J gene: TRBJ1-2; CDR3 DNA: TGTGCCAGCAGTTTGGAGGATGGCTACACCTTC; CDR3 protein: CASSLEDGYTF
clone size: many; V gene: TRBV29-1; D gene: .; J gene: TRBJ2-4; CDR3 DNA: TGCAGCGTTGAAGCCTGGGGAGACGTCGGATTTAGGAACATTCAGTACTTC; CDR3 protein: CSVEAWGDVGFRNIQYF
clone size: few; V gene: TRBV7-9; D gene: .; J gene: TRBJ1-2; CDR3 DNA: TGTGCCAGCAGCTCCTCCGCGCGAGGCTACACCTTC; CDR3 protein: CASSSSARGYTF
clone size: many; V gene: TRBV5-1; D gene: .; J gene: TRBJ2-1; CDR3 DNA: TGCGCCAGCAGCTTGGAAGGGGAGGCCTACAATGAGCAGTTCTTC; CDR3 protein: CASSLEGEAYNEQFF
clone size: .; V gene: TRBV3-1; D gene: .; J gene: TRBJ2-1; CDR3 DNA: TGTGCCAGCAGCCAAGACGGTGCCCGTGAAGTGTTCTTC; CDR3 protein: CASSQDGAREVFF
clone size: few; V gene: TRBV7-9; D gene: TRBD1; J gene: TRBJ1-1; CDR3 DNA: TGTGCCAGCAGCTTAGAACAGGGGGGCACTGAAGCTTTCTTT; CDR3 protein: CASSLEQGGTEAFF
clone size: .; V gene: TRBV4-3; D gene: .; J gene: TRBJ1-1; CDR3 DNA: TGCGCCAGCAGCCGAGGTTGGTTAGGCACTGAAGCTTTCTTT; CDR3 protein: CASSRGWLGTEAFF
clone size: .; V gene: TRBV7-2; D gene: TRBD2; J gene: TRBJ2-3; CDR3 DNA: TGTGCCAGCAGCATCTCGTCGGGGGGTACGCAGTATTTT; CDR3 protein: CASSISSGGTQYF
clone size: many; V gene: TRBV3-1; D gene: TRBD2; J gene: TRBJ2-1; CDR3 DNA: TGTGCCAGCAGCCCCACAGGGACTAGCGGCAATGAGCAGTTCTTC; CDR3 protein: CASSPTGTSGNEQFF
clone size: many; V gene: TRBV6-5; D gene: TRBD2; J gene: TRBJ2-1; CDR3 DNA: TGTGCCAGCAGTCCACCGGGACTAGCGGGAGGTGAGCAGTTCTTC; CDR3 protein: CASSPPGLAGGEQFF
clone size: many; V gene: TRBV12-3/TRBV12-4; D gene: .; J gene: TRBJ2-1; CDR3 DNA: TGTGCCAGCAGGACCGGGACTGGATTTAATGAGCAGTTCTTC; CDR3 protein: CASRTGTGFNEQFF
clone size: few; V gene: TRBV20-1; D gene: TRBD2; J gene: TRBJ2-3; CDR3 DNA: TGCAGTGCTAGAACCTTAGCGGGGAGCACAGATACGCAGTATTTT; CDR3 protein: CSARTLAGSTDTQYF
clone size: many; V gene: TRBV12-3/TRBV12-4; D gene: .; J gene: TRBJ2-1; CDR3 DNA: TGTGCCAGCAGCTACAGGGAACTTCGCAATGAGCAGTTCTTC; CDR3 protein: CASSYRELRNEQFF
clone size: many; V gene: TRBV5-1; D gene: .; J gene: TRBJ2-2; CDR3 DNA: TGCGCCAGCAGCTTCGGCGGAACGAACACCGGGGAGCTGTTTTTT; CDR3 protein: CASSFGGTNTGELFF
clone size: few; V gene: TRBV5-1; D gene: .; J gene: TRBJ2-3; CDR3 DNA: TGCGCCAGCAGTGTGGAGACCACCACAGATACGCAGTATTTT; CDR3 protein: CASSVETTTDTQYF
clone size: few; V gene: TRBV6-5; D gene: TRBD2; J gene: TRBJ2-3; CDR3 DNA: TGTGCCAGCAGTTACTTAAGCGGGAGGGGCACTGGCACAGATACGCAGTATTTT; CDR3 protein: CASSYLSGRGTGTDTQYF
clone size: .; V gene: TRBV5-4; D gene: TRBD1; J gene: TRBJ1-4; CDR3 DNA: TGTGCCAGCAGCTCCAACAGACAGGGGGGTGAAAAACTGTTTTTT; CDR3 protein: CASSSNRQGGEKLFF
clone size: many; V gene: TRBV5-1; D gene: TRBD1; J gene: TRBJ2-3; CDR3 DNA: TGCGCCAGCAGCGTCGGGACAGGGGGGCTTGCTAGCACAGATACGCAGTATTTT; CDR3 protein: CASSVGTGGLASTDTQYF